This T cell receptor (beta chain) is from a study of T cells of healthy individuals. One entry per CDR3 protein results from TCRdb running MiXCR on the 5' RACE reads. Here the sample spans about 53,000 distinct CDR3 sequences, roughly 14% being singletons. This clonotype was obtained from a human donor in good health.

CDR3 DNA: TGTGCTACCCAGAGGTCCGGGCAGGGGGGTAACACCGGGGAGCTGTTTTTT. This gives the protein CATQRSGQGGNTGELFF. The chain couples TRBV12-5 to TRBJ2-2; a possible D gene is TRBD1 (7 bases). This CDR3 region has 17 residues. Trimming pared 10 bases from V and 2 bases from J, leaving 23 bases between. Germline lookup yields CDR1 LGHNT and CDR2 FRNRAP.